Each of the 18 T cell receptor beta chains below was sequenced from the same sample in a study of T cell repertoires in cytomegalovirus infection. No antigen has been assigned to these receptors. One entry per CDR3 protein, called by TCRdb with MiXCR from the reads. The sample contains about 770,000 distinct CDR3 sequences, about 27% of which appear only once. The sequenced sample was cultured CD8+ T cells from PBMCs, obtained from culture after CMV antigen stimulation. These receptors were obtained from a human donor in good health (CMV status not recorded). Some clones in this sample may be carry-over from other donors' samples.

Comment on this clonotype: One end of the junction is discordant with germline, which a read error may explain. The chain carries TRBV27 and TRBJ1-5, with D perhaps TRBD1 (6 bases). This CDR3 has 16 residues. CDR1 MNHEY and CDR2 SMNVEV come from the germline V gene (reference sequence). This CDR3 is CASSLQGRGGNQPQHF. The CDR3 DNA reads TGTGCCAGCAGTTTACAGGGCAGGGGAGGAAATCAGCCCCAACATTTT.

This clonotype has a handful of counts. The chain couples TRBV12-3 or TRBV12-4 to TRBJ1-1, with D hard to call. Between the trimmed V and J ends, which lost 8 bases and 3 bases, there was a span of 13 bases. The CDR3 contains 13 residues. The CDR3, as DNA: TGTGCCAGCTCTTCCGCACTTCACACTGAAGCTTTCTTT. Encoded protein: CASSSALHTEAFF.

This clonotype was seen many times. The V and J genes are TRBV7-9 and TRBJ1-3; 8 nucleotides agree with TRBD1. Per germline, CDR1 SEHNR and CDR2 FQNEAQ (reference sequence). CDR3 length: 17 amino acids. J lost 0 bases, V lost 5 bases, and 9 bases had no gene match. CDR3 sequence reads: CASSISGTGSSGNTIYF. The CDR3 DNA follows: TGTGCCAGCAGCATATCCGGGACAGGCAGCTCTGGAAACACCATATATTTT.

Worth noting for this clonotype: Sequence at one end of the junction differs from germline and may be a read error. The chain links TRBV5-8 to TRBJ2-1; D perhaps matches TRBD1 (6 bases). The germline V gene encodes CDR1 SGHTS and CDR2 YDEGEE. This CDR3 spans 16 amino acids. This CDR3 reads CASSSNAGTYYNEQLF. In nucleotides, the CDR3 is TGTGCCAGCAGCTCAAACGCCGGGACATATTACAATGAGCAGTTGTTC. The full variable domain, with the rest looked up from reference TRBV5-8 and TRBJ2-1, is EAGVTQSPTHLIKTRGQQATLRCSPISGHTSVYWYQQALGLGLQFLLWYDEGEERNRGNFPPRFSGRQFPNYSSELNVNALELEDSALYLCASSSNAGTYYNEQLFGPGTRLTVL.

This clonotype was observed a handful of times. The chain links TRBV27 to TRBJ1-4; 7 bases line up with TRBD1. V trimming: 0 bases; J trimming: 8 bases; junction bases outside the gene matches: 3. CDR1 is MNHEY, CDR2 SMNVEV, per germline (reference sequence). This CDR3 has 14 residues. CDR3: CASSLSTGREKLFF. CDR3 DNA: TGTGCCAGCAGTTTATCGACAGGGAGGGAAAAACTGTTTTTT. The full variable domain, its missing parts supplied by reference TRBV27 and TRBJ1-4, is EAQVTQNPRYLITVTGKKLTVTCSQNMNHEYMSWYRQDPGLGLRQIYYSMNVEVTDKGDVPEGYKVSRKEKRNFPLILESPSPNQTSLYFCASSLSTGREKLFFGSGTQLSVL.

The rearrangement links TRBV7-6 to TRBJ2-7; 9 positions agree with TRBD1. The V gene's germline CDR1 is SGHVS and CDR2 FNYEAQ. Unmatched junction bases numbered 6, after V lost 1 base and J lost 2 bases. The CDR3 is made up of 16 amino acids. The CDR3 DNA reads as TGTGCCAGCAGCTTAGAAGGGACAGGGACCCCCTACGAGCAGTACTTC. Encoded protein: CASSLEGTGTPYEQYF.

The V gene is TRBV6-5, the J gene TRBJ1-4, with 7 nucleotides matching TRBD1. CDR1 and CDR2 (germline): MNHEY, SVGAGI. Germline trimming cut 6 bases from V and 0 bases from J; bases unmatched to any gene: 7. CDR3 length equals 16 residues. CDR3 amino acids: CASRSIDRATNEKLFF. CDR3 DNA: TGTGCCAGCAGATCGATTGACAGGGCAACTAATGAAAAACTGTTTTTT.

The V gene is TRBV7-2, the J gene TRBJ2-7, with TRBD1 matching over 9 bases. Per germline, CDR1 SGHTA and CDR2 FQGNSA. The length of the CDR3 is 15 residues. With 1 base clipped from V and 5 bases from J, the junction kept 6 bases outside the gene matches. CDR3 sequence (DNA): TGTGCCAGCAGCTTAGTTCCGGGACAGGGCAACGAGCAGTACTTC. Translated, it gives CASSLVPGQGNEQYF.

This clonotype has more than one count but fewer than ten. This rearrangement joins TRBV4-2 to TRBJ1-1; D is undetermined. Trimming shortened V by 0 bases and J by 2 bases, and 10 bases separated the two germline ends. Germline loops: CDR1 LGHNA, CDR2 YNFKEQ. This CDR3 is 15 amino acids long. The DNA for the CDR3 is TGTGCCAGCAGCCAAGAGGCGGGAGCCAACACTGAAGCTTTCTTT. It translates to CASSQEAGANTEAFF.

In its sample, this clonotype was seen many times. The gene calls are TRBV12-3 or TRBV12-4 and TRBJ1-2; a possible D gene is TRBD1 (6 bases). This CDR3 spans 16 amino acids. Trimming took 6 bases from V and 6 from J, leaving 23 bases between them. CDR3 in DNA: TGTGCCAGCAGCCCCTTTGTGAGCAGGGGAAGGGATGGCTACACCTTC. Amino acid sequence: CASSPFVSRGRDGYTF.

In this sample, this clonotype turned up a few times. The CDR3 DNA reads TGTGCCAGCAGCGATAGCGGGGGGCCTGAGCAGTTCTTC. It encodes CASSDSGGPEQFF. V usage is TRBV7-3 and J usage is TRBJ2-1; 10 bases fit TRBD2. J was trimmed by 9 bases and V by 5 bases; bases with no gene match: 4. Germline V CDR1 and CDR2: SGHTA, FQGTGA. The CDR3 covers 13 residues.

This clonotype turned up a few times. This chain joins TRBV6-2 or TRBV6-3 and TRBJ2-7, with D possibly TRBD1 on 6 matching bases. CDR3 size: 15 residues. Germline CDR1 MNHEY, CDR2 SVGEGT. Trimming took off 2 bases at V and 5 bases at J, with 16 bases between the two ends. CDR3 coding DNA: TGTGCCAGCAGTTACGGGACAAGATCCTACGACGAGCAGTACTTC. Translating it yields CASSYGTRSYDEQYF.

This clonotype was observed a handful of times. CDR3 sequence (DNA): TGTGCCAGCAGTTACGAGCGGGGGGCTTCCTACGAGCAGTACTTC. The encoded protein is CASSYERGASYEQYF. The V and J genes are TRBV6-6 and TRBJ2-7; TRBD2 aligns across 9 bases. This CDR3 comprises 15 residues. The trim removed 2 bases at V and 1 base at J, leaving 3 bases unmatched. Germline-derived CDR1 and CDR2 are MNHNY and SVGAGI (reference sequence).

This clonotype was seen repeatedly, ten times or more. This chain uses TRBV12-3 or TRBV12-4 with TRBJ2-3, with TRBD2 identical over 11 bases. CDR3 length: 16 residues. V dropped 8 bases and J dropped 6; count of bases not matched to a gene: 13. The CDR3 spells CASPPGLAAKADTQYF. In DNA, the CDR3 is TGTGCCAGCCCCCCGGGACTAGCGGCGAAAGCGGATACGCAGTATTTT.

The chain is built from TRBV20-1 and TRBJ2-7; a weak D match, TRBD2 (5 bases). CDR3 size: 14 residues. CDR1 is DFQATT, CDR2 SNEGSKA, per germline (reference sequence). Trimming took 0 bases from V and 4 from J, leaving 13 bases between them. CDR3 protein: CSARDKDTGYEQYF. CDR3 sequence (DNA): TGCAGTGCTAGAGATAAGGATACGGGATACGAGCAGTACTTC.

This chain connects TRBV6-6 to TRBJ2-7, with TRBD1 matching over 7 bases. This CDR3 is 15 amino acids long. V lost 2 bases, J lost 3 bases, and 7 bases stayed unmatched. Germline values: CDR1 MNHNY, CDR2 SVGAGI (reference sequence). The CDR3 coding sequence is TGTGCCAGCAGTTACGGGGACAGATTCCTCTACGAGCAGTACGTC. It encodes CASSYGDRFLYEQYV.

The CDR3 region has the DNA TGCGCCAGCAGCCAAGATCGGACAGAAATGAACACTGAAGCTTTCTTT. Protein sequence: CASSQDRTEMNTEAFF. This chain links TRBV4-1 with TRBJ1-1; possibly TRBD1 for D (6 bases). There are 16 residues in the CDR3. V gave up 0 bases and J gave up 0 bases, with 11 bases separating them. CDR1 and CDR2 from the germline V gene are MGHRA and YSYEKL.

This clonotype was seen repeatedly, ten times or more. The DNA for the CDR3 is TGCAGTGCTAGATGGAGGAATAGGATGCCAAATCAGCCCCAGCATTTT. It encodes CSARWRNRMPNQPQHF. The V call is TRBV20-1, the J call TRBJ1-5; D gene uncertain. Germline V gene data show CDR1 as DFQATT and CDR2 as SNEGSKA (reference sequence). The CDR3 consists of 16 residues. The V gene lost 2 bases and the J gene lost 4 bases, with 18 bases spanning the gap.